The 17 T cell receptor beta chains below all came from one sample that was sequenced in a study of blood T cell repertoires in COVID-19. Method: immunoSEQ multiplex PCR; TCRdb's copy keeps in-frame clones and lacks some. The sample has about 170,000 clones; about nine tenths are singletons. The sequencing input was PBMCs or T cells enriched from blood (not recorded which). These receptors came from a woman aged 18-29 years who had recovered from COVID-19.

The chain employs TRBV28 and TRBJ2-1; 9 bases agree with TRBD2. From germline, CDR1 is MDHEN and CDR2 SYDVKM. The CDR3 sequence is 15 residues long. The trim removed 9 bases at V and 6 bases at J, leaving 12 bases unmatched. The CDR3 DNA sequence: TGTGCCAGTAATCAACGCGGGAGGGCGGCCAATGAGCAGTTCTTC. Its protein product is CASNQRGRAANEQFF.

This chain connects TRBV28 to TRBJ1-5; 8 positions match TRBD1. This CDR3 has 15 residues. V lost 5 bases to trimming and J lost 5 bases; unmatched junction nucleotides: 8. Germline CDR1 MDHEN, CDR2 SYDVKM. CDR3 in DNA: TGTGCCAGCAGTCTCAACAGGGGGTTACATCAGCCCCAGCATTTT. This encodes CASSLNRGLHQPQHF.

The rearrangement uses TRBV15 and TRBJ1-3; D gene unclear. The germline V gene encodes CDR1 LNHNV and CDR2 YYDKDF (reference sequence). V shed 3 bases and J shed 0 bases, with 6 bases lying between them. This CDR3 comprises 14 residues. The CDR3 loop reads CATSSGFSGNTIYF. CDR3 in DNA: TGTGCCACCAGCAGCGGGTTCTCTGGAAACACCATATATTTT. Variable domain in full (rest from reference TRBV15 and TRBJ1-3): DAMVIQNPRYQVTQFGKPVTLSCSQTLNHNVMYWYQQKSSQAPKLLFHYYDKDFNNEADTPDNFQSRRPNTSFCFLDIRSPGLGDTAMYLCATSSGFSGNTIYFGEGSWLTVV.

V and J are TRBV25-1 and TRBJ1-3; 7 positions agree with TRBD1. Germline CDR1 reads MGHDK; CDR2 reads SYGVNS. The CDR3 length is 14 residues. The junction had 9 bases not matched to a gene; V was cut back by 10 bases and J by 3 bases. This chain's CDR3 is CAKETGKDGNTIYF. CDR3 DNA: TGTGCCAAAGAGACAGGGAAGGATGGAAACACCATATATTTT. Using reference TRBV25-1 and TRBJ1-3 for the parts outside the CDR3, the full variable domain is EADIYQTPRYLVIGTGKKITLECSQTMGHDKMYWYQQDPGMELHLIHYSYGVNSTEKGDLSSESTVSRIRTEHFPLTLESARPSHTSQYLCAKETGKDGNTIYFGEGSWLTVV.

This clone was seen just once. The chain is built from TRBV28 and TRBJ2-5, with TRBD2 matching over 7 bases. CDR3 length: 14 amino acids. V lost 5 bases, J lost 2 bases, and 5 bases stayed unmatched. CDR1 is MDHEN and CDR2 is SYDVKM in the germline V gene. The CDR3 DNA sequence: TGTGCCAGCAGTCTAGCGGTTTGGCAAGAGACCCAGTACTTC. It specifies CASSLAVWQETQYF.

There are a few counts of this clone. The genes are TRBV10-3 and TRBJ2-3, with 7 positions matching TRBD2. The ends lost 2 bases at V and 9 bases at J; junction bases unmatched: 5. The CDR3 is made up of 13 amino acids. Germline CDR1 is ENHRY and CDR2 is SYGVKD. CDR3 protein: CAISETRERTQYF. CDR3 nucleotide sequence: TGTGCCATCAGTGAGACGCGGGAGCGGACGCAGTATTTT.

The rearrangement links TRBV28 to TRBJ2-7, with 7 bases that match TRBD2. After removal of 8 bases from V and 3 bases from J, the junction contained 10 bases not matched to a gene. Germline V gene data show CDR1 as MDHEN and CDR2 as SYDVKM. This CDR3 region has 14 residues. Here the CDR3 reads CASSKAGDNYEQYF. The CDR3 coding sequence is TGTGCCAGCTCAAAGGCGGGAGACAACTACGAGCAGTACTTC.

This chain links TRBV4-1 with TRBJ1-5; D is perhaps TRBD1 (6 bases). In germline, CDR1 is MGHRA, CDR2 YSYEKL. The CDR3 runs 17 residues. Trimming left V 3 bases short and J 2 bases short, with 17 bases between. The CDR3 loop reads CASSQTGWSMGNQPQHF. DNA for the CDR3: TGCGCCAGCAGCCAGACAGGCTGGTCGATGGGCAATCAGCCCCAGCATTTT.

The gene calls are TRBV3-1 (or the pseudogene TRBV3-2) and TRBJ1-6, with TRBD1 identical over 7 bases. There are 15 residues in the CDR3. Trimming took 4 bases from V and 5 from J; bases not matched to a gene: 5. Germline CDR1 and CDR2: LGHDT and YNNKEL (reference sequence). DNA for the CDR3: TGTGCCAGCAGCCTGGGGGACAGCCATAATTCACCCCTCCACTTT. Translating it yields CASSLGDSHNSPLHF.

This clone has only one observation. This chain connects TRBV29-1 to TRBJ1-1; D might be TRBD1 (6 bases). In germline, CDR1 is SQVTM, CDR2 ANQGSEA. Trimming removed 8 bases at V and 2 bases at J, with 15 bases between. The CDR3 length is 13 residues. This chain's CDR3 is CSTQVGGNTEAFF. DNA for the CDR3: TGCAGCACCCAAGTTGGGGGCAACACTGAAGCTTTCTTT.

The chain carries TRBV27 and TRBJ2-1; weak D call: TRBD1 (6 bases). Germline CDR1 MNHEY, CDR2 SMNVEV (reference sequence). The CDR3 contains 17 residues. Trimming took off 5 bases at V and 4 bases at J, with 21 bases between the two ends. The CDR3 DNA sequence: TGTGCCAGCAGTAGCGCACCGGGACAAGGAGAGTACAATGAGCAGTTCTTC. It is translated as CASSSAPGQGEYNEQFF.

The chain combines TRBV4-2 with TRBJ2-2, with a possible D match to TRBD1 (5 bases). V dropped 2 bases and J dropped 0 bases, with 16 bases sitting between them. Germline values: CDR1 LGHNA, CDR2 YNFKEQ. CDR3 length equals 18 residues. This CDR3 is CASSQLLKGNPNTGELFF. The CDR3 DNA follows: TGTGCCAGCAGCCAACTCCTCAAGGGGAACCCGAACACCGGGGAGCTGTTTTTT.

The V gene is TRBV5-5, the J gene TRBJ2-3; D remains unclear. Germline CDR1 and CDR2: SGHKS and YYEKEE (reference sequence). V lost 2 bases and J lost 4, with 5 bases in between. This CDR3 region has 12 residues. The CDR3 is CASSFYPDTQYF. The CDR3 DNA sequence: TGTGCCAGCAGCTTCTATCCAGATACGCAGTATTTT. Variable domain in full (rest from reference TRBV5-5 and TRBJ2-3): DAGVTQSPTHLIKTRGQQVTLRCSPISGHKSVSWYQQVLGQGPQFIFQYYEKEERGRGNFPDRFSARQFPNYSSELNVNALLLGDSALYLCASSFYPDTQYFGPGTRLTVL.

This clone showed up just once. The chain couples TRBV28 to TRBJ2-3; D gene unclear. The CDR3 is 13 residues long. Germline V CDR1 and CDR2: MDHEN, SYDVKM. The germline V and J ends were trimmed by 3 bases and 7 bases, with 11 bases remaining between them. CDR3 residues: CASSFPPEYTQYF. CDR3 nucleotides: TGTGCCAGCAGTTTTCCCCCCGAGTATACGCAGTATTTT.

This clone has just a few counts. The chain couples TRBV6-5 to TRBJ2-5; 12 bases align to TRBD2. Germline V CDR1 and CDR2: MNHEY, SVGAGI. With V trimmed by 5 bases and J by 5 bases, 3 bases remained unmatched. The CDR3 spans 14 residues. CDR3 DNA: TGTGCCAGCAGTCTACTAGCGGGAGGTGAGACCCAGTACTTC. This encodes CASSLLAGGETQYF.

The CDR3 here is CASSLDARNEQFF. The CDR3 DNA reads TGTGCCAGCAGTTTGGATGCTAGGAATGAGCAGTTCTTC. The V gene is TRBV27, the J gene TRBJ2-1, with no clear D. The CDR3 has 13 amino acids. Per germline, CDR1 MNHEY and CDR2 SMNVEV (reference sequence). V lost 3 bases and J 7 bases, leaving 10 bases between the germline ends.

Only one count was recorded for this clone. The V call is TRBV4-1, the J call TRBJ1-3, with 8 bases fitting TRBD1. The V and J ends lost 4 bases and 3 bases, in that order; junction bases with no gene match: 8. This CDR3 has 16 amino acids. Germline-derived CDR1 and CDR2 are MGHRA and YSYEKL. CDR3 sequence: CASSRGQGEGGNTIYF. In DNA form, the CDR3 reads TGCGCCAGCAGCCGCGGACAGGGAGAGGGTGGAAACACCATATATTTT.